The sequence of this TCR beta chain was determined in a study of PD-L1 blockade in urothelial cancer. Germline CDR1 reads SGHDN; CDR2 reads FVKESK. The CDR3 runs 18 residues. Trimming removed 2 bases at V and 0 bases at J, with 17 bases between. Time point meaning: peripheral blood 6 weeks after treatment start. Sequenced by immunoSEQ multiplex PCR; TCRdb stores in-frame clones only, minus some. The data show about 51,000 clones, around nine tenths seen once. This receptor was identified in a man aged 55 to 70 with urothelial cancer. The sequences come from PBMCs, collected around atezolizumab (anti-PD-L1) treatment. V and J are TRBV14 and TRBJ1-3; tentative D call: TRBD1 (5 bases). CDR3 residues: CASSQMKQWGVSGNTIYF. The DNA of the CDR3 is TGTGCCAGCAGCCAAATGAAACAGTGGGGGGTCTCTGGAAACACCATATATTTT.